This is a list of T cell receptor beta chains from one sample in a study of blood T cell repertoires in COVID-19. Assay: immunoSEQ multiplex PCR; the TCRdb copy retains only in-frame clones and omits some. The sample yields 70,000 to 85,000 clones, 87% seen once. The specimen was peripheral blood. The receptors originated from a woman between 50 and 59 years old with active or convalescent COVID-19. The CDR3 runs from the conserved cysteine through the conserved F or W. A D gene is named only where the DNA matches it firmly. Size is omitted from some rows. Given values are once, few, many or a class for expanded clones.

v_gene: TRBV10-3
abundance: once
j_gene: TRBJ1-2
d_gene: TRBD1
CDR3aa: CAISEARGGGYGYTF
CDR3nt: TGTGCCATCAGTGAGGCCCGAGGGGGCGGCTATGGCTACACCTTC

v_gene: TRBV10-3
abundance: -
j_gene: TRBJ1-2
d_gene: TRBD1
CDR3aa: CAISPHRDRGSHGYTF
CDR3nt: TGTGCCATCAGCCCACACCGGGACAGGGGGTCCCATGGCTACACCTTC

v_gene: TRBV30
abundance: once
j_gene: TRBJ1-1
d_gene: TRBD1
CDR3aa: CAWSPHPGQGSSTEAFF
CDR3nt: TGTGCCTGGAGCCCCCATCCGGGACAGGGATCGAGCACTGAAGCTTTCTTT

v_gene: TRBV27
abundance: -
j_gene: TRBJ1-6
d_gene: -
CDR3aa: CASTRGTYNSPLHF
CDR3nt: TGTGCCAGCACTAGGGGGACCTATAATTCACCCCTCCACTTT

v_gene: TRBV5-1
abundance: -
j_gene: TRBJ2-1
d_gene: TRBD2
CDR3aa: CASSPDLAGVGNEQFF
CDR3nt: TGCGCCAGCAGCCCAGATCTAGCGGGGGTAGGCAATGAGCAGTTCTTC

v_gene: TRBV18
abundance: -
j_gene: TRBJ2-5
d_gene: TRBD1
CDR3aa: CASSQRQGVQETQYF
CDR3nt: TGTGCCAGCTCCCAACGACAGGGGGTACAAGAGACCCAGTACTTC

v_gene: TRBV4-1
abundance: -
j_gene: TRBJ1-1
d_gene: -
CDR3aa: CASSQGQVGDTEAFF
CDR3nt: TGCGCCAGCAGCCAAGGACAGGTAGGGGACACTGAAGCTTTCTTT

v_gene: TRBV6-5
abundance: -
j_gene: TRBJ1-1
d_gene: -
CDR3aa: CASSYSGRLAAFF
CDR3nt: TGTGCCAGCAGTTACTCGGGCAGGCTTGCAGCTTTCTTT

v_gene: TRBV6-2/TRBV6-3
abundance: -
j_gene: TRBJ2-7
d_gene: TRBD1
CDR3aa: CASSGADRDEQYF
CDR3nt: TGTGCCAGCAGTGGAGCCGACAGGGACGAGCAGTACTTC

v_gene: TRBV19
abundance: -
j_gene: TRBJ1-2
d_gene: -
CDR3aa: CASSIDPDRQLGYGYTF
CDR3nt: TGTGCCAGTAGTATAGATCCCGATCGACAACTCGGCTATGGCTACACCTTC

v_gene: TRBV13
abundance: -
j_gene: TRBJ2-7
d_gene: -
CDR3aa: CASSLGSGEYEQYF
CDR3nt: TGTGCCAGCAGCTTAGGGTCGGGGGAGTACGAGCAGTACTTC

v_gene: TRBV5-5
abundance: once
j_gene: TRBJ1-5
d_gene: -
CDR3aa: CASSLASQGKAQPQHF
CDR3nt: TGTGCCAGCAGCTTGGCCAGCCAGGGGAAGGCTCAGCCCCAGCATTTT

v_gene: TRBV4-2
abundance: -
j_gene: TRBJ2-2
d_gene: TRBD1
CDR3aa: CASSQERQDRVTGELFF
CDR3nt: TGTGCCAGCAGCCAAGAAAGACAGGACAGGGTGACCGGGGAGCTGTTTTTT

v_gene: TRBV14
abundance: -
j_gene: TRBJ1-2
d_gene: TRBD1
CDR3aa: CASSRTGAAGYTF
CDR3nt: TGTGCCAGCAGCCGGACAGGGGCGGCTGGCTACACCTTC

v_gene: TRBV27
abundance: -
j_gene: TRBJ2-1
d_gene: TRBD2
CDR3aa: CASSLSLPSAGGYNEQFF
CDR3nt: TGTGCCAGCAGTTTATCTCTACCCTCAGCGGGGGGATACAATGAGCAGTTCTTC

v_gene: TRBV5-8
abundance: -
j_gene: TRBJ2-5
d_gene: TRBD1
CDR3aa: CASSPYRGFEETQYF
CDR3nt: TGTGCCAGCAGCCCGTACAGGGGGTTCGAAGAGACCCAGTACTTC

v_gene: TRBV12-3/TRBV12-4
abundance: -
j_gene: TRBJ1-1
d_gene: -
CDR3aa: CASSFRGSAEAFF
CDR3nt: TGTGCCAGCAGTTTTCGGGGTTCGGCTGAAGCTTTCTTT

v_gene: TRBV30
abundance: few
j_gene: TRBJ1-2
d_gene: -
CDR3aa: CAWSSSTGYGYTF
CDR3nt: TGTGCCTGGAGTAGTAGCACGGGGTATGGCTACACCTTC

v_gene: TRBV3-1/TRBV3-2
abundance: few
j_gene: TRBJ2-1
d_gene: -
CDR3aa: CASSPRGRDEQFF
CDR3nt: TGTGCCAGCAGCCCCCGGGGTAGGGATGAGCAGTTCTTC

v_gene: TRBV9
abundance: -
j_gene: TRBJ1-2
d_gene: TRBD1
CDR3aa: CASSVGTGAQALNYGYTF
CDR3nt: TGTGCCAGCAGCGTAGGGACAGGGGCACAAGCTCTGAACTATGGCTACACCTTC

v_gene: TRBV7-9
abundance: -
j_gene: TRBJ2-3
d_gene: -
CDR3aa: CASSLDGRSTDTQYF
CDR3nt: TGTGCCAGCAGCTTAGATGGGAGAAGCACAGATACGCAGTATTTT

v_gene: TRBV6-6
abundance: -
j_gene: TRBJ1-1
d_gene: -
CDR3aa: CASSHGGLNTEAFF
CDR3nt: TGTGCCAGCAGCCACGGGGGTTTGAACACTGAAGCTTTCTTT

v_gene: TRBV28
abundance: few
j_gene: TRBJ1-5
d_gene: -
CDR3aa: CASSLVRQPQHF
CDR3nt: TGTGCCAGCAGTTTAGTCCGTCAGCCCCAGCATTTT

v_gene: TRBV5-6
abundance: -
j_gene: TRBJ1-2
d_gene: TRBD1
CDR3aa: CASSLVDRGSGYGYTF
CDR3nt: TGTGCCAGCAGCTTGGTTGACAGGGGGAGTGGCTATGGCTACACCTTC

v_gene: TRBV13
abundance: -
j_gene: TRBJ2-1
d_gene: -
CDR3aa: CASSLDGNEQFF
CDR3nt: TGTGCCAGCAGCTTAGACGGTAATGAGCAGTTCTTC

v_gene: TRBV4-3
abundance: -
j_gene: TRBJ1-1
d_gene: -
CDR3aa: CASSQERGGAFF
CDR3nt: TGCGCCAGCAGCCAAGAACGAGGCGGAGCTTTCTTT